Detailed here is one T cell receptor (beta chain). Produced via immunoSEQ multiplex PCR; TCRdb's table is partial and in-frame only. The data contain roughly 100,000 clones, roughly nine tenths of them singletons. This CDR3 spans 16 amino acids. V lost 6 bases to trimming and J lost 5 bases; unmatched junction nucleotides: 15. CDR1 and CDR2 (germline): SGHVS, FQNEAQ. This record belongs to a study of blood T cell repertoires in COVID-19. Study in general: PBMCs, B-cell-depleted T cells, or T cells provided the cDNA or gDNA that made up the material.

V usage is TRBV7-8 and J usage is TRBJ2-5; 7 nucleotides align to TRBD1. This TCR was recovered from a woman in her sixties or seventies with acute or convalescent COVID-19. Sequenced material: peripheral blood. This chain's CDR3 is CASSPAYRGLHETQYF. The CDR3 DNA reads as TGTGCCAGCAGTCCCGCTTACAGGGGTTTGCACGAGACCCAGTACTTC.